This T cell receptor (beta chain) was sequenced for a study of cytotoxic CD8 clonotypes in ibrutinib-treated CLL. Generated by immunoSEQ multiplex PCR, the TCRdb table keeps only in-frame clones and is missing some. The data show 160,000 or so clones, around nine tenths seen once. The germline V gene has CDR1 LGHNA and CDR2 YNFKEQ. The CDR3 runs to 13 residues. The V gene end was trimmed by 2 bases and the J gene end by 10 bases; junction bases not matched to a gene: 5. J is TRBJ2-1 and V is TRBV4-2, with 7 bases fitting TRBD1. The sequence came from a human donor with chronic lymphocytic leukemia. Sequencing used PBMCs, obtained at disease progression, from a patient treated with ibrutinib. CDR3 DNA sequence: TGTGCCAGCAGCCAAAGGCCGGACAGGGAGCAGTTCTTC. Amino acid sequence: CASSQRPDREQFF.